These 10 T cell receptor beta chains came from one sample sequenced in a study of shared clonotypes between healthy human individuals. Produced via immunoSEQ multiplex PCR; TCRdb's table is partial and in-frame only. This table holds hundreds of thousands of clones, approximately 79% found once. The specimen was memory CD4+ T cells sorted from blood. Subset here: CD45RA-negative fraction. All receptors come from a woman aged 25-40 years in good health.

This clone was picked up a small number of times. The chain recombines TRBV28 with TRBJ1-5; 8 bases align to TRBD1. This CDR3 is built from 15 residues. V lost 5 bases and J lost 6; bases outside the gene matches: 9. Looked up from germline, CDR1 is MDHEN and CDR2 is SYDVKM. CDR3 in DNA: TGTGCCAGCAGTACCAGGACAGGGAAGGGTCAGCCCCAGCATTTT. Its translation is CASSTRTGKGQPQHF.

The chain carries TRBV2 and TRBJ1-5, with a possible D match to TRBD1 (6 bases). This CDR3 contains 16 residues. Trimming pared 4 bases from V and 7 bases from J, leaving 20 bases between. The germline V gene encodes CDR1 SNHLY and CDR2 FYNNEI. The CDR3 nucleotides read TGTGCCAGCAGTGCAACCGAGGGGGTAGATGGCCAGCCCCAGCATTTT. Encoded protein: CASSATEGVDGQPQHF.

This sequence joins TRBV6-1 and TRBJ1-2, with D perhaps TRBD1 (5 bases). CDR3 length: 13 residues. The germline gives CDR1 MNHNS, CDR2 SASEGT. Trimming took 5 bases from V and 5 from J, leaving 12 bases between them. CDR3 DNA sequence: TGTGCCAGCAGTTCCGGGACGCAGTATGGCTACACCTTC. Protein sequence: CASSSGTQYGYTF.

V gene TRBV7-9 combines with J gene TRBJ1-3, with TRBD1 matching 8 bases. J gave up 1 base and V 5 bases, and 4 bases lay outside the gene matches. Germline values: CDR1 SEHNR, CDR2 FQNEAQ (reference sequence). There are 15 residues in the CDR3. CDR3 region: CASSGDRSSGNTIYF. In nucleotides, the CDR3 is TGTGCCAGCAGCGGGGACAGGTCTTCTGGAAACACCATATATTTT. Filled out from reference TRBV7-9 and TRBJ1-3, the complete variable domain reads DTGVSQNPRHKITKRGQNVTFRCDPISEHNRLYWYRQTLGQGPEFLTYFQNEAQLEKSRLLSDRFSAERPKGSFSTLEIQRTEQGDSAMYLCASSGDRSSGNTIYFGEGSWLTVV.

The chain joins TRBV5-1 to TRBJ1-2; D remains unclear. Germline loops: CDR1 SGHRS, CDR2 YFSETQ. This CDR3 has 16 amino acids. The V end was cut by 0 bases, the J end by 2 bases, with 14 bases between. The CDR3, as DNA: TGCGCCAGCAGCTTGGACAGAGGCAGAGACAACTATGGCTACACCTTC. Protein: CASSLDRGRDNYGYTF.

This clone was recorded a few times. The chain recombines TRBV6-1 with TRBJ2-7; possibly TRBD1 for D (5 bases). V lost 4 bases to trimming and J lost 7 bases, with 14 bases between them. This CDR3 has 13 amino acids. Germline CDR1 MNHNS, CDR2 SASEGT. The CDR3 loop is CASSADLSGEQYF. CDR3 nucleotide sequence: TGTGCCAGCAGTGCGGACCTTTCAGGGGAGCAGTACTTC.

This chain joins TRBV29-1 and TRBJ1-1; perhaps TRBD1 as D (5 bases). V gave up 7 bases and J gave up 5 bases, with 17 bases separating them. The CDR3 covers 13 residues. From germline, CDR1 is SQVTM and CDR2 ANQGSEA. DNA of the CDR3: TGCAGCGCTCAGGTCTCTGGGGGGACTGAAGCTTTCTTT. This encodes CSAQVSGGTEAFF.

The chain joins TRBV5-1 to TRBJ2-7; 12 bases map to TRBD2. The junction had 24 bases not matched to a gene; V was cut back by 4 bases and J by 4 bases. Looked up from germline, CDR1 is SGHRS and CDR2 is YFSETQ. The CDR3 has 21 residues. The CDR3 nucleotides are TGCGCCAGCAGCCTGGGGGAATTGGACAGGGACTTGACTAGCGGGAGTTACGAGCAGTACTTC. It encodes CASSLGELDRDLTSGSYEQYF.

The chain links TRBV28 to TRBJ1-4, with D perhaps TRBD1 (6 bases). Germline V CDR1 and CDR2: MDHEN, SYDVKM. The V end was cut by 6 bases, the J end by 9 bases, with 17 bases between. The CDR3 runs 14 residues. The CDR3 region is CASSLGGGGKKLFF. DNA of the CDR3: TGTGCCAGCAGCCTGGGGGGAGGGGGTAAAAAACTGTTTTTT.

The rearrangement links TRBV9 to TRBJ2-5; perhaps TRBD2 as D (6 bases). The CDR3 is 15 residues long. CDR1 and CDR2 from the germline V gene are SGDLS and YYNGEE. Deletions cut 0 bases from V and 2 bases from J, with 11 bases between. The CDR3 protein is CASSVAPSVQETQYF. CDR3 in DNA: TGTGCCAGCAGCGTAGCACCTAGCGTTCAAGAGACCCAGTACTTC.